This TCR beta chain was identified in a study of blood T cells in healthy people across ages. Whole-study findings and limits: TCR beta diversity correlated strongly with naive T cell percentage.

This clonotype has a handful of counts. Its specificity is not known. For the second PCR, which ran for roughly 7 to 11 cycles, a sample-barcoded 5' primer and a J-beta primer mix were used. Using its own MiXCR run on the 5' RACE reads, TCRdb lists one record per CDR3 protein. The sample includes roughly 800,000 distinct CDR3 sequences, around a quarter seen only once; the top ten take 3% to 4%. Drawing of peripheral blood yielded about 10 milliliters from each donor. These data also featured in a second study, about T cells of mothers and their children.

The sample was blood. The clonotype originates from a boy aged 10-17 years in good health.

The CDR3 sequence: CASSPGLAEGTDTQYF. CDR3 nucleotides: TGTGCCAGCAGCCCGGGACTAGCGGAAGGCACAGATACGCAGTATTTT. This chain connects TRBV7-2 to TRBJ2-3, with 11 positions matching TRBD2. The CDR3 runs to 16 residues. The V gene end was trimmed by 5 bases and the J gene end by 1 base; junction bases not matched to a gene: 5. Germline V gene data show CDR1 as SGHTA and CDR2 as FQGNSA.